This T cell receptor beta chain was retrieved from a study of PD-1 blockade in classical Hodgkin lymphoma. Details on this clone: What it binds is unknown.

Profiled with immunoSEQ multiplex PCR; TCRdb holds only in-frame clones, not every one. This sample has 25,000 to 35,000 clones, with roughly 71% found just once. The CDR3 extends over 14 amino acids. V was trimmed by 5 bases and J by 6 bases, leaving 16 bases between them. Looked up from germline, CDR1 is MNHEY and CDR2 is SVGAGI. Following autologous stem cell transplantation, relapse occurred in every patient, and exposure to brentuximab vedotin varied. Complete response, partial response or progressive disease constituted the best response categories observed. General study points: Lower baseline TCR diversity marked trial partial responders and progressors. Anyone who began nivolumab under 1 year after ASCT was excluded.

Sequenced here: peripheral blood mononuclear cells (PBMCs), sampled before the second cycle of nivolumab. The chain links TRBV6-5 to TRBJ1-2; TRBD1 might be the D (6 bases). The source is a human donor with classical Hodgkin lymphoma. The CDR3 reads CASSPIDRRDGYTF. The CDR3 DNA follows: TGTGCCAGCAGTCCGATCGACAGGAGGGATGGCTACACCTTC.